The clone carrying this T cell receptor beta chain was picked up one time. These data come from a study of blood T cell repertoires in COVID-19. Study context: The samples span acute and convalescent COVID-19 from the United States, Italy and Spain.

Authors' processing steps: Researchers report that nucleated cell counts were estimated from reference gene primer amplification. The assay was immunoSEQ multiplex PCR, and TCRdb's table has in-frame clones only and misses some. V, J and clone size derive from that table, while D and trimming were established from the DNA sequence. The sample has roughly 190,000 clones, about 89% seen once; the top ten hold less than 3.5%. CDR3 length: 14 amino acids. V lost 2 bases, J lost 7 bases, and 6 bases stayed unmatched. CDR1 is MNHEY, CDR2 SVGEGT, per germline. The chain employs TRBV6-2 or TRBV6-3 and TRBJ1-1, with TRBD1 matching 8 bases. The source of this sequence is a man aged 65 to 79 with acute or convalescent COVID-19. Sequencing was carried out using peripheral blood. The CDR3 here is CASSYPLDRVEAFF. For the CDR3, the DNA is TGTGCCAGCAGTTACCCACTGGACAGGGTTGAAGCTTTCTTT.